The T cell receptor beta chain under discussion was sequenced for a study of blood T cell repertoires in COVID-19 (dated by TCRdb to about 2020). Background for the entire study: Collaborator samples came from the United States, Italy and Spain and covered acute and convalescent phases of COVID-19. The repertoires were made available in a free public database intended to serve as a resource for research on the immune response to SARS-CoV-2. Samples came from the ongoing ImmuneRACE study (first 160 participants) plus 1,254 subjects from 6 global collaborators. The material from the prospective study consisted of cDNA or gDNA derived from T cells, B-cell-depleted T cells, or PBMCs. Nearly every sample came with metadata listing a de-identified subject ID, COVID-19 status, age in years and sex. The dataset comprised deeply sampled blood TCRbeta repertoires from subjects exposed to, actively infected with, or recovered from COVID-19. Where available, HLA class I and class II types were taken from metadata supplied by the sample provider and were not determined by assay-based typing. What the authors observed across the whole study: The amount of clinical and demographic metadata varied by source and participant and was provided uncurated.

The CDR3 goes from the cysteine to the phenylalanine over 13 residues. Just CDR3 DNA is preserved here, 39 bases in frame from base 1. V was cut back by 4 bases and J by 3 bases, leaving a gap of 8 bases between them. The germline V gene specifies SGHDT as CDR1 and YYEEEE as CDR2. Whole blood was collected in K2EDTA tubes by collaborating institutions according to the institutions' own protocols. For TCRbeta analysis, collaborators shipped samples in one of three forms: frozen whole blood, isolated PBMCs, or DNA extracted from either of those sample types. In regard to this clone: The antigen it recognizes is unknown. No clone much larger than this one lies a single base away; base qualities are absent.

The immunoSEQ Assay, a bias-controlled multiplex PCR, was used to amplify TCRbeta CDR3 regions from genomic DNA. As for the authors' bioinformatics: Nucleated cell counts per sample were estimated from amplification of reference gene primers within the assay. Sequence reads were collapsed and filtered to measure the absolute abundance of every unique TCRbeta CDR3 rearrangement. For each sample, productive Simpson clonality was calculated as the square root of Simpson's diversity index over productive rearrangements. Held by TCRdb, this immuneACCESS table contains in-frame sequences only and omits some clones. Under half of the omission traces to an unresolved V gene where checked; the cause of the rest is unknown. The D gene and trimming were derived from the DNA, and the V and J assignments and clone size from that table. The sample table shows 25,000 or so clones, and approximately 86% are seen once. Roughly a sixth of the sample belongs to the ten largest clones.

Recombination connected TRBV5-6 to TRBJ1-5, with the D segment identity uncertain. The sample consisted of peripheral blood. This TCR derives from a human donor with acute or convalescent COVID-19. The donor label of this sample is uncertain. The CDR3 corresponds to CASSLRINQPQHF. The nucleotide sequence reads as follows: TGTGCCAGCAGCCTGAGGATCAATCAGCCCCAGCATTTT.